The next 24 T cell receptor beta chains were all read from a single sample in a study of cytomegalovirus exposure and HLA in healthy donors. PCR was performed using 60 Vbeta and 13 Jbeta primers. The repertoire was sequenced with immunoSEQ multiplex PCR; TCRdb's copy has only in-frame clones and lacks some. Here the sample spans 200,000 to 250,000 clones, approximately 90% being singletons. The sequencing input was PBMCs. All receptors come from a woman aged 18-30 years in good health and CMV-seronegative.

Worth noting for this clone: Other nucleotide sequences from this sample produce the same CDR3. Here the CDR3 reads CASSGQAYEQYF. CDR3 nucleotides: TGTGCCAGCAGCGGACAGGCCTACGAGCAGTACTTC. This sequence joins TRBV2 and TRBJ2-7; TRBD1 matches at 7 bases. The CDR3 is 12 residues long. The germline gives CDR1 SNHLY, CDR2 FYNNEI. Trimming removed 6 bases from V and 2 bases from J; junction bases left unmatched: 1. The full variable domain, rest sourced from reference TRBV2 and TRBJ2-7, is EPEVTQTPSHQVTQMGQEVILRCVPISNHLYFYWYRQILGQKVEFLVSFYNNEISEKSEIFDDQFSVERPDGSNFTLKIRSTKLEDSAMYFCASSGQAYEQYFGPGTRLTVT.

This clone was seen only once. V is TRBV7-8 and J is TRBJ2-1; 8 bases agree with TRBD2. The germline V gene encodes CDR1 SGHVS and CDR2 FQNEAQ. The trim removed 4 bases at V and 12 bases at J, leaving 11 bases unmatched. This CDR3 has 14 residues. Written as DNA, the CDR3 is TGTGCCAGCAGCTATATCGGGACTAGTTATGGGCAGTTCTTC. Translating gives CASSYIGTSYGQFF.

The J gene is TRBJ2-4, the V gene TRBV5-4; D is perhaps TRBD2 (5 bases). Trimming took off 4 bases at V and 6 bases at J, with 14 bases between the two ends. This CDR3 spans 14 amino acids. Germline-derived CDR1 and CDR2 are SGHNT and YYREEE (reference sequence). CDR3 DNA sequence: TGTGCCAGCAGCCTCCCGGACGGGGTAAACATTCAGTACTTC. This sequence encodes CASSLPDGVNIQYF.

V and J are TRBV19 and TRBJ2-6; 8 nucleotides line up with TRBD1. From germline, CDR1 is LNHDA and CDR2 SQIVND (reference sequence). The CDR3 is 17 amino acids. Germline trimming cut 7 bases from V and 0 bases from J; bases unmatched to any gene: 8. This CDR3 is CASKGWDRNSGANVLTF. Here the CDR3 DNA reads TGTGCCAGTAAGGGGTGGGACAGGAACTCTGGGGCCAACGTCCTGACTTTC.

This clone has just a few counts. V gene TRBV27 combines with J gene TRBJ2-5; the match to TRBD2 covers 10 bases. The CDR3 extends over 16 amino acids. The germline V gene encodes CDR1 MNHEY and CDR2 SMNVEV (reference sequence). V shed 3 bases and J 5 bases; nucleotides not matched to a gene: 9. The CDR3 sequence: CASSFRAGGRSETQYF. In DNA form, the CDR3 reads TGTGCCAGCAGTTTCCGAGCGGGGGGGAGAAGTGAGACCCAGTACTTC.

The chain links TRBV19 to TRBJ2-1, with a tentative D call TRBD2 (6 bases). The CDR3 has 16 amino acids. Trimming left V 5 bases short and J 1 base short, with 15 bases between. Germline CDR1 and CDR2: LNHDA and SQIVND (reference sequence). DNA of the CDR3: TGTGCCAGTAGTGTCGGTTGGGCGGGGTCCTACAATGAGCAGTTCTTC. It specifies CASSVGWAGSYNEQFF.

This clone was counted a single time. The genes are TRBV7-9 and TRBJ2-2; D remains ambiguous. The V end was cut by 2 bases, the J end by 3 bases, with 13 bases between. Germline CDR1 SEHNR, CDR2 FQNEAQ (reference sequence). The CDR3 contains 16 residues. For the CDR3, the DNA is TGTGCCAGCAGCTTATTTCTGGGCTCCTACACCGGGGAGCTGTTTTTT. This codes for CASSLFLGSYTGELFF.

This clone was picked up one time. The chain links TRBV5-4 to TRBJ2-5, with TRBD2 identical over 8 bases. Losses at the gene ends were 0 bases for V and 5 bases for J; bases not matched to a gene: 3. CDR3 size: 14 residues. Germline CDR1 and CDR2: SGHNT and YYREEE (reference sequence). The CDR3 bases are TGTGCCAGCAGCTTGGCGGGAGGGTGGGAGACCCAGTACTTC. Its translation: CASSLAGGWETQYF.

The V gene is TRBV18, the J gene TRBJ1-4; D unclear. CDR3 length: 13 residues. In germline, CDR1 is KGHSH, CDR2 LQKENI. V lost 0 bases and J 6 bases, leaving 5 bases between the germline ends. CDR3 bases: TGTGCCAGCTCACCACCGTCCTATGAAAAACTGTTTTTT. It is translated as CASSPPSYEKLFF.

The chain recombines TRBV7-6 with TRBJ2-2; maybe TRBD1 (6 bases). The germline gives CDR1 SGHVS, CDR2 FNYEAQ. V was clipped by 2 bases and J by 1 base, with 8 bases between them. The CDR3 loop spans 15 amino acids. CDR3 sequence: CASSLTGQNTGELFF. CDR3 coding DNA: TGTGCCAGCAGCTTAACAGGGCAGAACACCGGGGAGCTGTTTTTT. Full variable domain (rest looked up from reference TRBV7-6 and TRBJ2-2): GAGVSQSPRYKVTKRGQDVALRCDPISGHVSLYWYRQALGQGPEFLTYFNYEAQQDKSGLPNDRFSAERPEGSISTLTIQRTEQRDSAMYRCASSLTGQNTGELFFGEGSRLTVL.

This chain joins TRBV7-9 and TRBJ2-3, with TRBD1 matching over 8 bases. Germline CDR1 SEHNR, CDR2 FQNEAQ (reference sequence). The CDR3 consists of 17 residues. After removal of 4 bases from V and 3 bases from J, the junction contained 12 bases not matched to a gene. The CDR3 nucleotides are TGTGCCAGCAGCTCCAACCAGCCCGGGACAGGAACAGATACGCAGTATTTT. Its protein is CASSSNQPGTGTDTQYF.

The chain couples TRBV5-4 to TRBJ2-2, with D maybe TRBD2 (6 bases). Germline V gene lookup returns CDR1 SGHNT and CDR2 YYREEE (reference sequence). This CDR3 is 15 amino acids long. V lost 4 bases and J 5 bases, leaving 15 bases between the germline ends. CDR3 loop: CASSPQTSGTGELFF. In DNA, the CDR3 is TGTGCCAGCAGCCCCCAGACTAGTGGGACCGGGGAGCTGTTTTTT.

The sample holds a few counts of this clone. This chain joins TRBV10-2 and TRBJ2-3; 13 bases map to TRBD2. This CDR3 has 19 amino acids. Trimming took 7 bases from V and 0 from J; bases not matched to a gene: 13. Germline values: CDR1 WSHSY, CDR2 SAAADI. CDR3 nucleotide sequence: TGCGCCAGCATGGAAGCGGGACTAGCGGGGATCGGGAGCACAGATACGCAGTATTTT. Protein product: CASMEAGLAGIGSTDTQYF.

The chain uses TRBV5-1 and TRBJ2-3; D possibly corresponds to TRBD2 (6 bases). The CDR3 has 18 residues. CDR1 and CDR2 (germline): SGHRS, YFSETQ. V lost 0 bases to trimming and J lost 0 bases, with 17 bases between them. CDR3 in amino acids: CASSLAPRGTASTDTQYF. In DNA, the CDR3 is TGCGCCAGCAGCTTGGCCCCTCGCGGGACGGCTAGCACAGATACGCAGTATTTT.

The CDR3 here is CASSKGHGELFF. In nucleotides, the CDR3 is TGTGCCAGCAGCAAAGGTCACGGGGAGCTGTTTTTT. The genes are TRBV21-1 and TRBJ2-2; the table gives TRBD1 as D, unverified against the DNA. TRBV21-1 is given as a pseudogene. This CDR3 comprises 12 residues.

J is TRBJ2-6 and V is TRBV5-8, with TRBD1 matching over 7 bases. J lost 4 bases, V lost 3 bases, and 7 bases had no gene match. Germline-derived CDR1 and CDR2 are SGHTS and YDEGEE. This CDR3 is built from 16 residues. In DNA, the CDR3 is TGTGCCAGCAGCTGGAACAGGGGATCGGGGGCCAACGTCCTGACTTTC. It specifies CASSWNRGSGANVLTF.

The chain links TRBV29-1 to TRBJ2-1; the match to TRBD2 covers 10 bases. Unmatched junction bases numbered 5, after V lost 3 bases and J lost 6 bases. This CDR3 contains 14 residues. Looked up from germline, CDR1 is SQVTM and CDR2 is ANQGSEA. CDR3 protein: CSVDRAGGPNEQFF. The CDR3 nucleotides read TGCAGCGTTGACAGAGCGGGAGGGCCCAATGAGCAGTTCTTC.

This chain connects TRBV18 to TRBJ2-3, with 7 positions matching TRBD2. This CDR3 is 15 amino acids long. J lost 4 bases, V lost 4 bases, and 8 bases had no gene match. The germline V gene has CDR1 KGHSH and CDR2 LQKENI. CDR3 nucleotides: TGTGCCAGCTCACTGGCGGGGGTACCTTCAGATACGCAGTATTTT. This sequence encodes CASSLAGVPSDTQYF.

The chain employs TRBV6-5 and TRBJ2-1; 7 positions match TRBD1. Germline V gene lookup returns CDR1 MNHEY and CDR2 SVGAGI. The CDR3 spans 15 residues. J lost 1 base, V lost 6 bases, and 6 bases had no gene match. The CDR3, as DNA: TGTGCCAGCAGCAGAACAGGGGTTTCCTACAATGAGCAGTTCTTC. Its protein product is CASSRTGVSYNEQFF.

The chain recombines TRBV27 with TRBJ1-2; tentatively, D is TRBD1 (6 bases). The CDR3 is 14 amino acids. Trimming pared 6 bases from V and 7 bases from J, leaving 18 bases between. The V gene's germline CDR1 is MNHEY and CDR2 SMNVEV (reference sequence). The CDR3 nucleotides are TGTGCCAGCAGGACACCGACAGGACCGACTGGCTACACCTTC. It is translated as CASRTPTGPTGYTF.

The rearrangement joins TRBV10-3 to TRBJ1-2; the match to TRBD1 covers 9 bases. Per the germline V gene, CDR1 is ENHRY and CDR2 is SYGVKD. V was clipped by 8 bases and J by 4 bases; unmatched bases: 8. This CDR3 contains 14 residues. The CDR3, as DNA: TGTGCCATCCGGACAGGGGAAGACTTCTATGGCTACACCTTC. Translation gives CAIRTGEDFYGYTF.

This sequence joins TRBV27 and TRBJ1-6; 7 nucleotides align to TRBD1. Per the germline V gene, CDR1 is MNHEY and CDR2 is SMNVEV (reference sequence). The length of the CDR3 is 14 residues. Germline trimming cut 4 bases from V and 6 bases from J; bases unmatched to any gene: 3. CDR3 in DNA: TGTGCCAGCAGTTCTACAGGGGCTAATTCACCCCTCCACTTT. It encodes CASSSTGANSPLHF.

This sequence joins TRBV28 and TRBJ1-1, with a tentative D call TRBD1 (5 bases). V was shortened by 0 bases and J by 0 bases, with 11 bases between the two germline ends. This CDR3 comprises 16 residues. Germline V gene sequence: CDR1 MDHEN, CDR2 SYDVKM. CDR3: CASSLWGQLLNTEAFF. CDR3 sequence (DNA): TGTGCCAGCAGTTTATGGGGGCAGCTCTTGAACACTGAAGCTTTCTTT.

The count of this clone is one. The rearrangement joins TRBV9 to TRBJ1-2, with D tentatively TRBD1 (6 bases). The germline V gene has CDR1 SGDLS and CDR2 YYNGEE. Trimming removed 5 bases at V and 8 bases at J, with 19 bases between. The CDR3 runs to 14 residues. In DNA, the CDR3 is TGTGCCAGCAGAGGACAGATATTAACTATGGGCTACACCTTC. Amino acids: CASRGQILTMGYTF.